Below, one T cell receptor (beta chain) is given with its context. This record belongs to a study of blood T cell repertoires in COVID-19. As for the study in general: Sites across the United States, Italy and Spain contributed samples from acute and convalescent COVID-19.

Methods used by the authors: Scientists estimated how many nucleated cells there were by amplifying reference gene primers. TCRdb keeps only in-frame clones here, not all; method: immunoSEQ multiplex PCR. V, J and clone size derive from that table, while D and trimming were established from the DNA sequence. The table has about 250,000 clones, roughly 84% seen once. Germline V gives CDR1 MDHEN, CDR2 SYDVKM. Trimming cost V 5 bases and J 7 bases, with 8 bases left between them. The CDR3 extends over 12 amino acids. Sequences were obtained from peripheral blood. The sequence was collected from a human donor with COVID-19, enrolled during active disease. The donor label of this sample is uncertain. The rearrangement joins TRBV28 to TRBJ1-4, with D unresolved. The CDR3, as DNA: TGTGCCAGCAGTCATAGTGGTGAAAAACTGTTTTTT. This encodes CASSHSGEKLFF.